A selection of T cell receptor beta chains follows, all from one sample in a study of T cell responses to AZD1222 COVID-19 vaccine. Clones were sequenced by immunoSEQ multiplex PCR, and TCRdb holds only the in-frame ones, with some missing. The sample consists of approximately 6,100 clones, around 87% of them appearing once. Sequencing used peripheral blood, obtained 28 days after the second AZD1222 dose. The source is an adult who received the AZD1222 COVID-19 vaccine. Each CDR3 is given with its conserved first and last residue. A D gene is named only where the DNA matches it firmly. Clone size is shown for a subset of rows, as once, few, many or a class of expanded clone.

cdr3_aa,cdr3_nt,v_call,clone_size,d_call,j_call
CASSPSLAGVRYNEQFF,TGTGCCAGCAGTCCCTCCCTAGCGGGAGTGAGGTACAATGAGCAGTTCTTC,TRBV27,NA,TRBD2,TRBJ2-1
CASSEWQGRNEQYF,TGCGCCAGCAGCGAGTGGCAGGGTCGGAACGAGCAGTACTTC,TRBV5-1,NA,NA,TRBJ2-7
CASSRQRNTEAFF,TGTGCCAGCAGCCGACAGAGGAACACTGAAGCTTTCTTT,TRBV7-3,few,NA,TRBJ1-1
CASSGQVFDYTF,TGTGCCAGTAGTGGCCAGGTCTTTGACTACACCTTC,TRBV19,NA,NA,TRBJ1-2
CASSLRDTSNEKLFF,TGTGCCAGCTCCCTCCGGGACACCTCTAATGAAAAACTGTTTTTT,TRBV18,NA,NA,TRBJ1-4
CASSSWGQPQHF,TGTGCCAGCAGTTCGTGGGGTCAGCCCCAGCATTTT,TRBV28,NA,NA,TRBJ1-5
CATSEPAPSDTQYF,TGTGCCACCAGTGAACCGGCCCCCTCCGATACGCAGTATTTT,TRBV24-1,NA,NA,TRBJ2-3
CASSLAPGSGANVLTF,TGTGCCAGCAGCTTGGCACCAGGATCTGGGGCCAACGTCCTGACTTTC,TRBV5-4,NA,NA,TRBJ2-6
CAWSVLREKLFF,TGTGCCTGGAGTGTACTCCGGGAAAAACTGTTTTTT,TRBV30,NA,NA,TRBJ1-4
CAISEIAGETQYF,TGTGCCATCAGTGAAATAGCGGGAGAGACCCAGTACTTC,TRBV10-3,once,TRBD2,TRBJ2-5
CASSPNSNQPQHF,TGTGCCAGCAGCCCTAACAGCAATCAGCCCCAGCATTTT,TRBV12-3/TRBV12-4,NA,NA,TRBJ1-5
CASSYEAGVADTQYF,TGTGCCAGCAGTTACGAAGCGGGAGTGGCAGATACGCAGTATTTT,TRBV6-5,NA,TRBD2,TRBJ2-3
CASSSYRDNSPLHF,TGTGCCAGCAGTTCTTACAGGGATAATTCACCCCTCCACTTT,TRBV11-3,NA,NA,TRBJ1-6
CASSLRLADTQYF,TGTGCCAGCTCACTACGACTGGCAGATACGCAGTATTTT,TRBV18,NA,NA,TRBJ2-3
CASSLGAGLGTGELFF,TGCGCCAGCAGCCTAGGGGCGGGTCTGGGCACCGGGGAGCTGTTTTTT,TRBV4-3,NA,NA,TRBJ2-2
CTSSPTPPWCANTGELFF,TGCACCAGCAGCCCGACCCCTCCCTGGTGTGCGAACACCGGGGAGCTGTTTTTT,TRBV1,NA,NA,TRBJ2-2
CASSRGRDHTGELFF,TGTGCCAGTAGCCGGGGCAGGGATCACACCGGGGAGCTGTTTTTT,TRBV19,NA,NA,TRBJ2-2
CSVSTGEGETQYF,TGCAGCGTTTCGACAGGGGAAGGAGAGACCCAGTACTTC,TRBV29-1,NA,TRBD1,TRBJ2-5
CASIGDFTDTQYF,TGTGCCAGCATCGGTGATTTCACAGATACGCAGTATTTT,TRBV6-5,NA,NA,TRBJ2-3
CASSLGTVRSTDTQYF,TGTGCCAGCAGTCTTGGGACGGTGCGGAGCACAGATACGCAGTATTTT,TRBV6-4,NA,NA,TRBJ2-3
CAISLGNEQFF,TGTGCCATCAGCCTAGGTAATGAGCAGTTCTTC,TRBV10-3,NA,NA,TRBJ2-1
CASSLTDF,TGTGCCAGCAGCTTAACAGACTTT,TRBV7-8,once,NA,TRBJ1-1
CASRDLGQGATNEKLFF,TGTGCCAGCAGGGACCTGGGACAGGGAGCAACTAATGAAAAACTGTTTTTT,TRBV2,NA,TRBD1,TRBJ1-4
CASTETGAIYNEQFF,TGTGCCAGCACCGAGACAGGGGCTATCTACAATGAGCAGTTCTTC,TRBV6-5,NA,TRBD1,TRBJ2-1
CASTDRDTYEQYF,TGTGCCAGCACGGACAGGGACACCTACGAGCAGTACTTC,TRBV28,once,TRBD1,TRBJ2-7
CASSEILGRNTIYF,TGTGCCAGCAGTGAAATTTTAGGCCGAAACACCATATATTTT,TRBV6-1,NA,NA,TRBJ1-3
CASSPGTTYNEQFF,TGTGCCAGCAGCCCCGGGACTACCTACAATGAGCAGTTCTTC,TRBV7-9,NA,TRBD2,TRBJ2-1
CASSAPLAYNEQFF,TGTGCCAGCAGCGCCCCCTTAGCCTACAATGAGCAGTTCTTC,TRBV5-4,NA,NA,TRBJ2-1
CASSGRGGETQYF,TGTGCCAGCAGTGGCAGGGGCGGGGAGACCCAGTACTTC,TRBV6-6,NA,NA,TRBJ2-5